This TCR beta chain was obtained from a study of T cell changes during pregnancy in multiple sclerosis (dated by TCRdb to the late 2010s). For the wider study: Changes in the T cell repertoire over the course of pregnancy were examined in this study in women with multiple sclerosis.

The CDR3 covers 16 residues, taking in both the cysteine and the phenylalanine. CDR3 DNA is the only sequence kept; it has 48 bases, read in frame from the first base. CDR1 SGHKS and CDR2 YYEKEE are derived from the germline V gene (reference sequence). Of note for this clone: It has no known antigen specificity. One end of the junction fails to match germline, which may point to a read error.

The method was the immunoSEQ multiplex PCR assay. The table was pulled from immuneACCESS by TCRdb, which kept in-frame rearrangements only. Such tables lose some clones; where checked, under half of the loss comes from unresolved V genes, and the rest has no known cause. The sample has over 90,000 clones on record, about 90% of them singletons. The ten largest clones take up around 0.92% of the sample. Source: peripheral blood, taken after pregnancy. The clonotype comes from a female donor with multiple sclerosis, enrolled in a pregnancy study. The V and J genes are TRBV5-5 and TRBJ2-3, and TRBD1 aligns with 11 junction nucleotides. The CDR3: CASNLGGQGASDTQYF. DNA sequence: TGTGCCAGCAACTTGGGAGGACAGGGGGCTTCAGATACGCAGTATTTT.